The 8 T cell receptor beta chains presented below share a single source sample, sequenced in a study of read filtering for tumor transcriptome and immune sequencing. The library was built from 400 ng RNA with molecular barcoded adaptors for alpha/delta and beta/gamma chains. TCRdb reprocessed the reads via MiXCR and lists one record per CDR3 protein. The sample records thousands of distinct CDR3 sequences, 16% being singletons. Sequencing was carried out using a population of CD138-negative cells sorted from bone marrow. Receptors were obtained from a donor at least 40 years old with multiple myeloma.

Many counts were recorded for this clonotype. The chain uses TRBV7-9 and TRBJ2-7; 9 nucleotides line up with TRBD1. Germline trimming cut 5 bases from V and 7 bases from J; bases unmatched to any gene: 12. CDR3 length equals 15 residues. Germline lookup yields CDR1 SEHNR and CDR2 FQNEAQ (reference sequence). CDR3: CASSPDRDRVWEQYF. CDR3 sequence (DNA): TGTGCCAGCAGCCCGGACCGGGACAGGGTCTGGGAGCAGTACTTC.

This clonotype was picked up many times. The rearrangement joins TRBV28 to TRBJ2-1; TRBD2 matches at 10 bases. The V segment lost 10 bases and the J segment 1 base; nucleotides outside the gene matches: 10. This CDR3 contains 16 residues. Germline lookup yields CDR1 MDHEN and CDR2 SYDVKM. This chain's CDR3 is CATIKAAGGSYNEQFF. CDR3 in DNA: TGTGCCACCATAAAGGCAGCGGGGGGGTCCTACAATGAGCAGTTCTTC.

This clonotype was counted only a few times. It may be a read error: a sequence one base away is much more abundant. The CDR3 DNA follows: TGTGCCTGCAGTGTCACGGTAACCGGGGAGCTGTTTTTT. It is translated as CACSVTVTGELFF. The V call is TRBV6-1, the J call TRBJ2-2; D uncertain. This CDR3 has 13 amino acids. Germline values: CDR1 MNHNS, CDR2 SASEGT.

This clonotype showed up many times. A read error is possible here, since a much larger clone lies one base away. V gene TRBV5-1 combines with J gene TRBJ2-1; TRBD2 aligns across 9 bases. Germline-derived CDR1 and CDR2 are SGHRS and YFSETQ. There are 14 residues in the CDR3. The CDR3 spells CASSFSGGYNGQFF. The CDR3 bases are TGCGCCAGCAGCTTTAGCGGGGGCTACAATGGGCAGTTCTTC.

On this clonotype itself: Since the CDR3 does not end with the conserved phenylalanine or tryptophan, this likely comes from a read error. The DNA is omitted, as the CDR3 cannot be located on it reliably, and the CDR3 follows TCRdb's listing. J is TRBJ2-1 and V is TRBV20-1; the table calls TRBD1, which could not be checked here. Per germline, CDR1 DFQATT and CDR2 SNEGSKA (reference sequence). The CDR3 numbers 12 amino acids, ends counted. The CDR3 loop reads CSARQTYNEQLY.

For the CDR3, the DNA is TGTGCCAGCAGCCCCCTCAGGGGTCGCGGGGGCACAGATACGCAGTATTTT. This gives the protein CASSPLRGRGGTDTQYF. The rearrangement joins TRBV27 to TRBJ2-3; either TRBD1 or TRBD2 may fit D (6 bases each). V dropped 6 bases and J dropped 1 base, with 20 bases sitting between them. Germline CDR1 and CDR2: MNHEY and SMNVEV (reference sequence). The CDR3 totals 17 residues.

This clonotype rates as medium-sized. The V call is TRBV6-2 or TRBV6-3, the J call TRBJ2-1; the match to TRBD2 covers 11 bases. Unmatched junction bases numbered 6, after V lost 5 bases and J lost 9 bases. The V gene's germline CDR1 is MNHEY and CDR2 SVGEGT. The CDR3 loop spans 14 amino acids. CDR3 in amino acids: CASSPLAGDGEQFF. The CDR3 coding sequence is TGTGCCAGCAGTCCACTAGCGGGAGACGGTGAGCAGTTCTTC.

The sample holds many counts of this clonotype. This chain connects TRBV7-9 to TRBJ2-3; D not resolved. CDR3 length: 14 amino acids. In germline, CDR1 is SEHNR, CDR2 FQNEAQ (reference sequence). The V end lost 1 base, the J end lost 0 bases, and 5 bases lay between the germline ends. In nucleotides, the CDR3 is TGTGCCAGCAGCTTAGACGCTAGCACAGATACGCAGTATTTT. It yields the protein CASSLDASTDTQYF.